The text below deals with one T cell receptor beta chain. This clonotype was counted many times. The antigen this receptor binds is unknown. Per-base quality was not reported, and no clone a single base away is much larger than it. This record comes from a study of HIV-infected patients and healthy controls (dated by TCRdb to between 2013 and 2015). A note on the overall study: CD4 counts rose modestly but significantly in about 85% of the 16 patients after three months of therapy, yet stayed below normal ranges. CD8 counts did not change consistently during early therapy, while the CD4:CD8 ratio increased slightly. After a further year of therapy, viral load was undetectable in all patients, having already become undetectable in about 70% of the 16 patients by the second bleed. Relative to controls, total CDR3 counts per chain did not differ significantly, and patients lacked overall T-cell lymphocytopenia. The question the study tested was whether immune perturbation and reconstitution could be captured by deep TCR repertoire sequencing of small blood samples from HIV patients.

Whole blood was used without cell fractionation, so all unsorted peripheral T cells were reflected in the repertoire. For RNA extraction, around 2.5 ml of peripheral blood was collected into Tempus tubes. HIV-infected adults not yet given antiretroviral therapy and scheduled to start treatment were recruited, and the first sixteen eligible patients underwent processing. Patients with febrile or AIDS-related illness, tumors, hepatitis B or C coinfection, immunomodulatory therapy, recent vaccination or treatment interruptions were excluded from enrollment. The TURBO-DNase kit was used to remove leftover genomic DNA, and GLOBINclear was used to deplete globin mRNA. Pretreatment blood from HIV-infected patients was collected just before antiretroviral therapy was started. The CDR3 holds 13 amino acids from the cysteine to the phenylalanine. Only CDR3 DNA is held: 39 bases, read in frame from base 1. V loses 10 bases of germline sequence and J loses 0 bases, and the interval between the two ends is 7 bases. For CDR1 and CDR2, the germline V gene lists MNHNS and SASEGT.

Using SuperScript III with primers targeting the alpha and beta constant regions, 500 ng of RNA was reverse transcribed. Alpha and beta chain libraries were generated separately via chain-specific third strand synthesis with multiplexing indices. In the protocol, all rearrangements within a chain were amplified with a single primer pair so that primer bias was avoided, and molecular barcodes were added to each cDNA molecule. Purified cDNA was joined by T4 RNA Ligase 1 to a 5' RACE adapter carrying a random hexamer and the SP2 sequencing primer site. The authors primed second strand synthesis from the SP2 site with Phusion polymerase and used slow temperature ramps to favor optimal annealing. The 12-nucleotide barcode on each molecule comprised two random hexamer sequences, both introduced before amplification and concatenated. P5 and P7 adapter elements plus a second index were added in a short first PCR, which was followed by a roughly 23-cycle amplification PCR with P5s and P7 primers. Libraries received 27 PCR cycles in total, were quantified on a Qubit, sized on a Bioanalyzer, and diluted to roughly 4 nM. Sequencing of the normalized libraries was done on an Illumina MiSeq using 2 x 250 paired-end kits. MinElute columns were the means by which the reverse transcription reactions were cleaned up, and the reactions were eluted into 10 ul Tris-Cl. Adapter ligations ran for 23 hours at 16 degrees C and were afterwards cleaned with AMPure XP beads at a 1:1 ratio. In the original analysis: A modified Decombinator processed the demultiplexed FASTQ files and output V, J, insert and barcode information. Any sequence that shared a barcode yet differed from the dominant sequence was discarded as an error, and the number of original cDNA molecules was estimated by counting barcodes clustered at Levenshtein distance 3. The R packages ineq, vegan, igraph and RCytoscape were used for downstream analyses, together with IMGT nomenclature and CDR3 definitions. The authors computed V gene usage over distinct sequences and counted each TCR a single time to avoid skew from clonal expansion. Within a donor, similarity networks joined unique CDR3 amino acid sequences in every case where two of them were separated by a single Levenshtein edit. Published HIV-specific CDR3s (around 83 alpha, 550 to 850 beta) and CMV-specific CDR3s (under 14 alpha, 200 to 300 beta) were assembled and queried against the repertoires. It was shown by random subsampling to size-matched repertoires that the decreased diversity of patients was not caused by their lower sequence numbers. TCRdb trimmed public reads at Q25 via fastp, called clones via MiXCR and kept in-frame beta chains. Identical CDR3 protein sequences are pooled into one entry, listed with their most common genes and DNA. Here the V and J calls rest on TCRdb's processing, not on the authors' analysis. This sample has over 9,000 distinct CDR3 sequences in its table, and more than 7% of those were observed once. The top ten hold about 32% of the sample.

General study outcomes and caveats: Only sixteen HIV-infected individuals were processed, which the authors considered a major limit on how widely the findings apply. HIV-infected repertoires had significantly higher mean Gini indices than controls, possibly reflecting oligoclonality. In the samples, alpha-beta chain pairing was left undetermined. Compared with untreated HIV+ repertoires, healthy control repertoires had roughly threefold more distinct CDR3s and higher Shannon diversity. The apparent post-therapy recovery of the Gini index in HIV-infected patients was not reproduced in size-matched repertoire data. Comparisons were complicated by unequal numbers of distinct sequences between patients and controls, and rare events from HIV-infected data were overweighted by size-matching. Both the Jaccard index and the count of highly shared sequences showed that healthy controls shared more CDR3s between individuals than HIV+ patients did. HLA typing of donors was not performed in the study. The observed differences in diversity could not be explained by the slight differences in age and sex profiles between the study cohorts. The dynamics of distinct T-cell subpopulations could not be separated, and sequencing depth was restricted, because whole blood was used. During therapy, a significant decrease in frequency was seen for HIV-associated CDR3s, whereas no significant change was found for CMV-associated CDR3s, although most of them became more frequent. Compared with controls, HIV-infected patients showed significantly different mean usage of eight alpha and eight beta V genes. Alpha-chain CDR3s from MAIT cells occurred at high frequency in healthy controls but were severely depleted in HIV+ repertoires.

The sample here was blood, taken before antiretroviral therapy. The rearranged chain carries TRBV6-1 and TRBJ2-6, with the D gene too uncertain to name. The clonotype comes from an adult with HIV infection. The donor label of this sample is uncertain. This receptor carries the CDR3 CATESSGANVLTF. The bases read TGTGCCACCGAAAGCTCTGGGGCCAACGTCCTGACTTTC.